This T cell receptor beta chain was recovered during a study of T cell responses to AZD1222 COVID-19 vaccine. General study points: Rises in breadth and depth of Spike-specific TCRs came after two AZD1222 doses.

Some clones are missing from TCRdb's copy, which holds only in-frame ones; the method was immunoSEQ multiplex PCR. The sample lists about 120,000 clones, 85% to 90% seen once, with roughly 12% in the top ten. Worth noting for this clone: Its specificity is unknown.

The specimen comprised peripheral blood, sampled on day 0 of AZD1222 vaccination. This receptor was identified in an adult in good health.

This CDR3 reads CASSLPGDRNTEAFF. The CDR3 nucleotides are TGTGCCAGCAGCCTTCCAGGGGATCGGAACACTGAAGCTTTCTTT. J is TRBJ1-1 and V is TRBV21-1; no DNA check was done on the table's D call, TRBD1. TRBV21-1 is reported as a pseudogene. CDR3 size: 15 residues.